The rows below give T cell receptor beta chains drawn from one sample of a study of regulatory T cells in long-lasting Graves disease. TCRdb fed the multiplex PCR reads into MiXCR, producing one record per CDR3 protein. The sample lists under 800,000 distinct CDR3 sequences, under 20% occurring once. The sample also formed part of further work on T cells in Graves' hyperthyroidism and ophthalmopathy.

Sequenced material: peripheral blood mononuclear cells (PBMCs), taken at new diagnosis, from a patient treated with antithyroid drugs. The source of these receptors is a woman in her thirties with Graves disease. The CDR3 runs from the conserved cysteine through the conserved F or W. A D gene is named only where the DNA matches it firmly. The listing skips clone size in some rows; elsewhere it reads once, few, many or a size class.

v_gene,j_gene,d_gene,abundance,CDR3nt,CDR3aa
TRBV11-1,TRBJ2-3,TRBD2,many,TGTGCCAGCAGCCGCTCGGGGGGATCAGATACGCAGTATTTT,CASSRSGGSDTQYF
TRBV6-9,TRBJ2-1,.,many,TGTGCCAGCAGTTACTCGAAAGCCCCCACAATTACCGGGAATGAGCAGTTCTTC,CASSYSKAPTITGNEQFF
TRBV28,TRBJ2-3,TRBD2,.,TGTGCCAGCAGCTCTAACCCGACTAGCGGGACTAGCACAGATACGCAGTATTTT,CASSSNPTSGTSTDTQYF
TRBV5-1,TRBJ2-7,TRBD2,.,TGCGCCAGCAGGTTTGGGACTAGCGGTTCCTACGAGCAGTACTTC,CASRFGTSGSYEQYF
TRBV28,TRBJ1-5,TRBD1,many,TGTGCCAGCAGTTCGACAGGGGGTAGCAATCAGCCCCAGCATTTT,CASSSTGGSNQPQHF
TRBV2,TRBJ1-2,.,.,TGTGCCAGCAGTGTTGAACAGGGAATTGGCTACACCTTC,CASSVEQGIGYTF
TRBV7-2,TRBJ2-4,.,.,TGTGCCAGCAGCTTAGCAGTTGGAAACATTCAGTACTTC,CASSLAVGNIQYF
TRBV6-1,TRBJ2-1,.,.,TGTGCCAGCAGGCGGGATTCTATCAATGAGCAGTTCTTC,CASRRDSINEQFF
TRBV7-3,TRBJ2-2,.,many,TGTGCCAGCAGCTCCTGGGAGAATAGGGGGGCCGGGGAGCTGTTTTTT,CASSSWENRGAGELFF
TRBV2,TRBJ2-1,TRBD2,many,TGTGCCAGCAGTCGCTATAGCGGGAGCGGAAATGAGCAGTTCTTC,CASSRYSGSGNEQFF
TRBV28,TRBJ1-2,.,many,TGTGCCAGCAGTTTTAACAGGGACTATGGCTACACCTTC,CASSFNRDYGYTF
TRBV6-1,TRBJ2-7,TRBD2,.,TGTGCCAGCCGGGAGGGGACGATTTACGAGCAGTACTTC,CASREGTIYEQYF
TRBV2,TRBJ2-7,.,many,TGTGCCAGCAGGGGACTGGGGGGTCCAATCTACGAGCAGTACTTC,CASRGLGGPIYEQYF
TRBV6-2/TRBV6-3,TRBJ2-7,.,many,TGTGCCAGCAGTTTCCTCACAAACTACGAGCAGTACTTC,CASSFLTNYEQYF
TRBV6-1,TRBJ1-3,.,few,TGTGCCAGCAGTCGACAGGTCGACTCTGGAAACACCATATATTTT,CASSRQVDSGNTIYF
TRBV12-3/TRBV12-4,TRBJ2-3,TRBD2,many,TGTGCCAGCAGTTTACGGGGACTAGCGGGAGGAGGGGATACGCAGTATTTT,CASSLRGLAGGGDTQYF
TRBV28,TRBJ2-2,TRBD1,few,TGTGCCACCTGGGACAGGGTCTTTACCGGGGAGCTGTTTTTT,CATWDRVFTGELFF
TRBV10-3,TRBJ2-1,.,few,TGTGCCATCAGCACTAACCAGGGTTGGGATGAGCAGTTCTTC,CAISTNQGWDEQFF
TRBV6-2/TRBV6-3,TRBJ2-7,.,many,TGTGCCAGCAGCTACGGACGGATCTACGAGCAGTACTTC,CASSYGRIYEQYF
TRBV7-9,TRBJ2-7,TRBD1,many,TGTGCCAGCAGCTCCCGGGACAGCGCCTACGAGCAGTACTTC,CASSSRDSAYEQYF
TRBV3-1,TRBJ2-1,.,many,TGTGCCAGCAGCCTTCGGGGGAGCCCTTACAATGAGCAGTTCTTC,CASSLRGSPYNEQFF
TRBV15,TRBJ2-7,.,.,TGTGCCACCAGCAGAGCGGACAGCTACGAGCAGTACTTC,CATSRADSYEQYF
TRBV7-3,TRBJ1-1,.,many,TGTGCCAGCAGCTCGACAGGTCTCATGAACACTGAAGCTTTCTTT,CASSSTGLMNTEAFF
TRBV7-2,TRBJ2-7,TRBD1,many,TGTGCCAGCAGCCTCCGTCCGGGACAGGGGGGCCACGAGCAGTACTTC,CASSLRPGQGGHEQYF
TRBV2,TRBJ2-7,.,many,TGTGCCAGCAGGACAGCCGGGACCCCCGTTAAGCAGTACTTC,CASRTAGTPVKQYF
TRBV27,TRBJ2-2,TRBD2,few,TGTGCCAGCAACCCCGGACTAGCGGGAGTCACCGGGGAGCTGTTTTTT,CASNPGLAGVTGELFF
TRBV24-1,TRBJ2-5,.,few,TGTGCCACCAGTGATTTCAAGGGGGGGCAGAAAGAGACCCAGTACTTC,CATSDFKGGQKETQYF
TRBV28,TRBJ2-4,TRBD2,many,TGTGCCAGCAGACCGGGAGGGACCGTAGGGGCCAAAAACATTCAGTACTTC,CASRPGGTVGAKNIQYF
TRBV28,TRBJ2-3,.,.,TGTGCCAGCAGTGACCGGTCCCAACCAGCGGTTGATACGCAGTATTTT,CASSDRSQPAVDTQYF
TRBV28,TRBJ1-3,TRBD1,many,TGTGCCAGCAGGGGGGACAGTAGCTACTCGGGAAACACCATATATTTT,CASRGDSSYSGNTIYF
TRBV19,TRBJ2-1,.,few,TGTGCCAGTAGTATCCTGCCCCAGGGTCCCTACAATGAGCAGTTCTTC,CASSILPQGPYNEQFF
TRBV28,TRBJ2-5,TRBD2,many,TGTGCCAGCAACTTACTAGCGGAGGTCCCAGAGACCCAGTACTTC,CASNLLAEVPETQYF
TRBV19,TRBJ1-5,.,.,TGTGCCAGTAGTATAATCAGGGACGGGCAGCCCCAGCATTTT,CASSIIRDGQPQHF
TRBV5-6,TRBJ2-5,.,few,TGTGCCAGCAGCTTGTTTCCTAGCGCGGAAGAGACCCAGTACTTC,CASSLFPSAEETQYF
TRBV19,TRBJ2-7,.,.,TGTGCCACTAGGGTAGCGAGCTCCTACGAGCAGTACTTC,CATRVASSYEQYF
TRBV6-1,TRBJ2-7,.,many,TGTGCCAGCAGTGAAGCGCGGATGACGGCGGCCGCCTACGAGCAGTACTTC,CASSEARMTAAAYEQYF
TRBV20-1,TRBJ1-2,.,few,TGCAGTGCTAGAGTGCTGGCAGCTTACTTC,CSARVLAAYF
TRBV6-1,TRBJ2-2,TRBD2,.,TGTGCCAGCAGCTATAGCGGGAAATCGATAACACCGGGGGAGCTGTTTTTT,CASSYSGKSITPGELFF
TRBV11-2,TRBJ2-7,TRBD2,many,TGTGCCAGCAGTCTACGGAGGTGGGGTACTAGCGGGAGGGGATACGAGCAGTACTTC,CASSLRRWGTSGRGYEQYF
TRBV10-3,TRBJ1-3,.,few,TGTGCCATCAGTGACCATGGGGGGGGATCTGGAAACACCATATATTTT,CAISDHGGGSGNTIYF
TRBV20-1,TRBJ1-5,.,many,TGCAGTGCTAGAGATCTAGGGAGTGGCAATCAGCCCCAGCATTTT,CSARDLGSGNQPQHF
TRBV3-1,TRBJ2-6,.,once,TGTGCCAGCAGCCAAGTGAAAAGTAGCGGGGCCAACGTCCTGACTTTC,CASSQVKSSGANVLTF
TRBV28,TRBJ2-3,TRBD2,.,TGTGCCAGCAGCCCGATCTTAGTAGCGGGAGGGGTGGCAGATACGCAGTATTTT,CASSPILVAGGVADTQYF
TRBV20-1,TRBJ1-1,.,many,TGCAGTGCTACGAAGGGGGGAATGAACACTGAAGCTTTCTTT,CSATKGGMNTEAFF
TRBV20-1,TRBJ2-2,.,few,TGCAGTGCTAGGGAGGGAAACACCGGGGAGCTGTTTTTT,CSAREGNTGELFF